These 5 T cell receptor beta chains were sequenced from one sample in a study of blood T cell repertoires in COVID-19. Data came from immunoSEQ multiplex PCR; TCRdb stores just in-frame clones and leaves some out. The sample lists about 98,000 clones; roughly 84% were seen once. What was sequenced was peripheral blood. The source of these receptors is a human donor in a cohort sampled during active COVID-19.

This chain connects TRBV13 to TRBJ2-2; D is ambiguous. Germline V gene lookup returns CDR1 PRHDT and CDR2 FYEKMQ (reference sequence). Trimming took off 5 bases at V and 6 bases at J, with 7 bases between the two ends. The CDR3 runs to 12 residues. The CDR3 sequence: CASSRAPGELFF. CDR3 DNA sequence: TGTGCCAGCAGCCGCGCCCCCGGGGAGCTGTTTTTT.

This clone was detected once. The chain recombines TRBV4-3 with TRBJ2-5, with D perhaps matching TRBD2 (6 bases). CDR1 and CDR2 from the germline V gene are LGHNA and YSLEER. The length of the CDR3 is 18 residues. The ends were cut back, 0 bases at V and 5 bases at J, with 22 bases in the middle. The CDR3 sequence: CASSQEVSSAGRVETQYF. CDR3 sequence (DNA): TGCGCCAGCAGCCAAGAAGTGTCTAGCGCGGGTCGCGTGGAGACCCAGTACTTC.

V is TRBV18 and J is TRBJ1-5, with 8 bases fitting TRBD1. CDR3 size: 17 residues. The V segment lost 0 bases and the J segment 0 bases; nucleotides outside the gene matches: 4. Germline CDR1 is KGHSH and CDR2 is LQKENI. The CDR3 nucleotides read TGTGCCAGCTCACCACCGAATCAGGGGGCTAGCAATCAGCCCCAGCATTTT. The encoded protein is CASSPPNQGASNQPQHF.

The CDR3 reads CASSLGPENEQFF. The CDR3 bases are TGTGCCAGCAGCTTGGGCCCCGAGAATGAGCAGTTCTTC. This chain connects TRBV7-3 to TRBJ2-1; D is unresolved. The CDR3 has 13 residues. CDR1 is SGHTA, CDR2 FQGTGA, per germline. V was clipped by 3 bases and J by 7 bases, with 10 bases between them.

V is TRBV9 and J is TRBJ2-3; D may be TRBD1 (5 bases). Looked up from germline, CDR1 is SGDLS and CDR2 is YYNGEE. V lost 2 bases, J lost 6 bases, and 13 bases lay in between. The CDR3 spans 14 residues. CDR3 sequence (DNA): TGTGCCAGCAGCGTCATAGGGGTCGGGGATACGCAGTATTTT. The encoded protein is CASSVIGVGDTQYF.